The subject of this entry is one TCR beta chain. Naive CD8 cells, CD45RO-negative and positively selected for CCR7, excluded terminally differentiated effector memory CD45RA+ cells. Each subset's genomic DNA was split evenly across several immunoSEQ plates. Some clones are missing from TCRdb's copy, which holds only in-frame ones; the method was immunoSEQ multiplex PCR. The sample shows about 2 million clones, approximately 94% of them seen only once. The data originate from a study of shared clonotypes between healthy human individuals. The junction had 8 bases not matched to a gene; V was cut back by 6 bases and J by 3 bases. Per the germline V gene, CDR1 is SGHVS and CDR2 is FNYEAQ. The CDR3 runs to 15 residues.

Sequenced material: naive CD8+ T cells sorted from blood. This clonotype was sampled from a man in his late teens or twenties in good health. The rearrangement uses TRBV7-6 and TRBJ2-3; TRBD2 agrees at 8 bases. This CDR3 reads CASRLLAGGTDTQYF. The DNA of the CDR3 is TGTGCCAGCAGACTACTTGCGGGGGGAACAGATACGCAGTATTTT.